This record covers a single T cell receptor beta chain. This entry belongs to a study of graft-versus-host responses after intestinal transplantation. Produced via immunoSEQ multiplex PCR; TCRdb's table is partial and in-frame only. Of 75,000 to 100,000 clones listed, over 75% are singletons. This CDR3 comprises 12 residues. The germline CDR1 and CDR2 sequences are SGHRS and YFSETQ. Trimming removed 1 base from V and 10 bases from J, with 11 bases in between. This receptor was taken from a human patient who received an intestinal transplant, so some T cells may come from the graft donor. V usage is TRBV5-1 and J usage is TRBJ1-1; D is uncertain. The specimen comprised PBMCs, sampled roughly 68 weeks after intestinal transplant. The CDR3 loop is CASSLIGDGAFF. The CDR3, as DNA: TGCGCCAGCAGCTTGATCGGGGATGGAGCTTTCTTT.